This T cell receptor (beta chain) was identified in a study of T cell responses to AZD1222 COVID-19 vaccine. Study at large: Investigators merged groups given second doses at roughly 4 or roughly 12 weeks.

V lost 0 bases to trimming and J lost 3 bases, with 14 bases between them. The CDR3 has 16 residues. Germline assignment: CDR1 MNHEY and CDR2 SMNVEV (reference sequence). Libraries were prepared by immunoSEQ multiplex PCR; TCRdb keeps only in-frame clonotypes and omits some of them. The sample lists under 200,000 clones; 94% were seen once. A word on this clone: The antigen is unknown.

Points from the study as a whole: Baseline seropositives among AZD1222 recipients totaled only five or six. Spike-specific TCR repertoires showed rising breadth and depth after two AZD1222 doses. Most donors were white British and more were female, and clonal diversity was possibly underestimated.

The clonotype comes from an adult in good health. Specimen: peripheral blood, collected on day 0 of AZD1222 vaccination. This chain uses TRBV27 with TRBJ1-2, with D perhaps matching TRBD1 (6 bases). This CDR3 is CASSLSGGLSYYGYTF. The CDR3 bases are TGTGCCAGCAGTTTATCAGGGGGACTCAGCTACTATGGCTACACCTTC.